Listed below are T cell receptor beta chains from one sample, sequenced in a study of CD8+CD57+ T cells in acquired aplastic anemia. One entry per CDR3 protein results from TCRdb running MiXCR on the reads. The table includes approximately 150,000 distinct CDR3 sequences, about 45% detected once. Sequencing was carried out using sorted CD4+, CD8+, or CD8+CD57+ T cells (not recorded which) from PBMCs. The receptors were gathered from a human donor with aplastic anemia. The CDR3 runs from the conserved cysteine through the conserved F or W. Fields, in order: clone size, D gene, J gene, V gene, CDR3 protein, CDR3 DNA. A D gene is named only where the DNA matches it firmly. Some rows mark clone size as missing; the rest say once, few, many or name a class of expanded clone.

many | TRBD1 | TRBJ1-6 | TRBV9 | CASSVAKGQGGDSPLHF | TGTGCCAGCAGCGTAGCCAAGGGACAGGGAGGGGATTCACCCCTCCACTTT
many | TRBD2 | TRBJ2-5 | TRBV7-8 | CASRIAGGPETQYF | TGTGCCAGCAGAATAGCGGGGGGGCCAGAGACCCAGTACTTC
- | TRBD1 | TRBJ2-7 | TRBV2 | CASIDRGRVEQYF | TGTGCCTCCATCGACAGGGGGCGGGTCGAGCAGTACTTC
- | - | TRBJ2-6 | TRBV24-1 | CATSEDGANVLTF | TGTGCCACCAGCGAGGATGGGGCCAACGTGCTGACTTTC
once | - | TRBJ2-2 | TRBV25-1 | CASSLTLQPTGELFF | TGTGCCAGCAGCTTAACTCTCCAACCCACCGGGGAGCTGTTTTTT
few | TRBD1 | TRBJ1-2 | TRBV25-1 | CASSEFRTGGSYGYTF | TGTGCCAGCAGTGAATTCCGGACAGGGGGGAGCTATGGCTACACCTTC
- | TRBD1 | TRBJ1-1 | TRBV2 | CASGQGGWGTEAFF | TGTGCCAGCGGCCAGGGGGGGTGGGGCACTGAAGCTTTCTTT
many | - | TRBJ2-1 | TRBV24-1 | CATSEPMTGAGDEQFF | TGTGCCACCAGTGAGCCCATGACAGGGGCGGGAGATGAGCAGTTCTTC
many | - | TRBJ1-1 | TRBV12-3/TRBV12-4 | CASSPQGVVNTEAFF | TGTGCCAGCAGTCCCCAAGGCGTCGTGAACACTGAAGCTTTCTTT
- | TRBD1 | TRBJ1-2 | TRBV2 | CAKGTEKDGYTF | TGTGCCAAAGGGACAGAGAAGGATGGCTACACCTTC
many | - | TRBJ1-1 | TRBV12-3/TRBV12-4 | CASNVGQGWGTEAFF | TGTGCCAGCAACGTGGGGCAGGGTTGGGGCACTGAAGCTTTCTTT
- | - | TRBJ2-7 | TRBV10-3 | CAISESVGRVGQYF | TGTGCCATCAGTGAAAGTGTGGGAAGAGTCGGGCAGTACTTC
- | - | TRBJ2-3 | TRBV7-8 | CASSSGVPTDTQYF | TGTGCCAGCAGCTCCGGAGTACCCACAGATACGCAGTATTTT
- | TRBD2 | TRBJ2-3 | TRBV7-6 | CASSLSGGGDTQYF | TGTGCCAGCAGCTTATCGGGAGGCGGGGATACGCAGTATTTT
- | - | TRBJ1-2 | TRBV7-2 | CASSLAERGLGIYGYTF | TGTGCCAGCAGCTTAGCCGAGCGGGGCCTGGGGATCTATGGCTACACCTTC
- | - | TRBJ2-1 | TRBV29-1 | CSVVRGSPNEQFF | TGCAGCGTTGTGAGGGGCTCCCCCAATGAGCAGTTCTTC
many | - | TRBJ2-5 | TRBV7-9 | CASRGRRGPQETQYF | TGTGCCAGCAGGGGTAGGAGGGGGCCCCAAGAGACCCAGTACTTC
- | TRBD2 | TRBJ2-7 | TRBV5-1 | CASSIGLAGAPGYEQYF | TGCGCCAGCAGCATAGGACTAGCGGGAGCCCCGGGCTACGAGCAGTACTTC
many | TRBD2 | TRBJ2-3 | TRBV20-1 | CSAESGLADPFGTDTQYF | TGCAGTGCCGAATCGGGACTAGCGGACCCATTTGGCACAGATACGCAGTATTTT
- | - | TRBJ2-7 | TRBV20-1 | CSARVTTNEQYF | TGCAGTGCTAGGGTGACAACCAACGAGCAGTACTTC
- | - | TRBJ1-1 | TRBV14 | CANSPYTANTEAFF | TGTGCCAACAGCCCTTATACGGCTAACACTGAAGCTTTCTTT
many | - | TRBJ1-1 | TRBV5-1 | CASSSGTVQVTEAFF | TGCGCCAGCAGCTCTGGGACCGTCCAGGTCACTGAAGCTTTCTTT
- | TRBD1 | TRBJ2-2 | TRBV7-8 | CASSDRGQLFF | TGTGCCAGCAGCGACAGGGGGCAGCTGTTTTTT
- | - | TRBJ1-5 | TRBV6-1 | CASRRKGYNQPQHF | TGTGCCAGCAGACGTAAGGGGTACAATCAGCCCCAGCATTTT
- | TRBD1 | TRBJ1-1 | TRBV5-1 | CASSWRTGGGTEAFF | TGCGCCAGCAGCTGGCGGACAGGGGGAGGCACTGAAGCTTTCTTT
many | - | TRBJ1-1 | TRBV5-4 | CASSLPGGRSMNTEAFF | TGTGCCAGCAGCTTGCCGGGAGGTAGGTCGATGAACACTGAAGCTTTCTTT
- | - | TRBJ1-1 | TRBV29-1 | CSVELQKMNTEAFF | TGCAGCGTTGAGCTGCAAAAAATGAACACTGAAGCTTTCTTT
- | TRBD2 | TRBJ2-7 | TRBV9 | CASSAGLGSVYEQYF | TGTGCCAGCAGCGCCGGACTAGGGTCGGTTTACGAGCAGTACTTC
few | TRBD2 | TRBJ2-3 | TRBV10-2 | CASYNQAGELDTQYF | TGCGCCAGCTACAATCAAGCGGGAGAGTTAGATACGCAGTATTTT
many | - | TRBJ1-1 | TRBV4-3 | CASSQEAGGTEAFF | TGCGCCAGCAGCCAAGAGGCAGGCGGGACTGAAGCTTTCTTT
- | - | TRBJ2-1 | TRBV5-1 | CASSLGGSSYSYNEQFF | TGCGCCAGCAGCCTGGGGGGTAGCTCTTATTCTTACAATGAGCAGTTCTTC
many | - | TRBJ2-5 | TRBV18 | CAIPKPPQYF | TGTGCCATCCCTAAACCGCCCCAGTACTTC
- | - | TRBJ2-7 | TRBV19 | CASSITTGAYEQYF | TGTGCCAGTAGTATTACGACGGGGGCCTACGAGCAGTACTTC
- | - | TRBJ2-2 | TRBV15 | CATSRGQESGELFF | TGTGCCACCAGCAGGGGGCAGGAGTCCGGGGAGCTGTTTTTT
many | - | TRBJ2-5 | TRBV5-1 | CASSNRGGETQYF | TGCGCCAGCAGCAACAGGGGAGGAGAGACCCAGTACTTC
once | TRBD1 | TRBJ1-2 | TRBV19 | CASSPNRGTFYGYTF | TGTGCCAGTAGTCCTAACAGGGGGACCTTCTATGGCTACACCTTC
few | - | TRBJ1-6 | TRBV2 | CASSWTGNSPLHF | TGTGCCAGCAGCTGGACGGGGAATTCACCCCTCCACTTT
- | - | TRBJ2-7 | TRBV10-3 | CAISPGHRTYEQYF | TGTGCCATCAGCCCGGGACATAGGACCTACGAGCAGTACTTC
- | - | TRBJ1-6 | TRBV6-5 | CASSSPRAVYNSPLHF | TGTGCCAGCAGTTCCCCCCGGGCCGTTTATAATTCACCCCTCCACTTT
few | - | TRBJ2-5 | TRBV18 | CASSPDLEETQYF | TGTGCCAGCTCACCGGACCTGGAGGAGACCCAGTACTTC
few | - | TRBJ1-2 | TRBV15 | CATSKTGLYGYTF | TGTGCCACCAGCAAGACGGGACTTTACGGCTACACCTTC
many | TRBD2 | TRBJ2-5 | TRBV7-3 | CASSSRNLAGGLVETQYF | TGTGCCAGCAGCTCCCGGAATTTAGCGGGGGGGCTTGTGGAGACCCAGTACTTC